Shown below are 8 T cell receptor beta chains from a single sample sequenced in a study of patients and donors after allogeneic stem cell transplantation. TCRdb re-analysed the RT-PCR reads in MiXCR, keeping a single row per CDR3 protein. The repertoire holds over 150,000 distinct CDR3 sequences, with approximately 31% as singletons. The source material was blood, either unsorted or a sorted T cell fraction (not recorded which). The source is a human donor who was either an allogeneic HSCT recipient or a stem cell or donor lymphocyte infusion donor (not recorded which). It is not recorded whose cells these are; they may come from a transplant donor.

This clonotype was seen more than once but under ten times. The rearrangement links TRBV5-1 to TRBJ1-1, with D uncertain. The CDR3 runs to 13 residues. The V gene's germline CDR1 is SGHRS and CDR2 YFSETQ. Trimming removed 4 bases at V and 2 bases at J, with 9 bases between. CDR3 in DNA: TGCGCCAGCAGCCCCGCTATTAACACTGAAGCTTTCTTT. Its protein product is CASSPAINTEAFF. Based on the CDR3 plus reference TRBV5-1 and TRBJ1-1, the full variable domain is KAGVTQTPRYLIKTRGQQVTLSCSPISGHRSVSWYQQTPGQGLQFLFEYFSETQRNKGNFPGRFSGRQFSNSRSEMNVSTLELGDSALYLCASSPAINTEAFFGQGTRLTVV.

This clonotype has only a few counts. This chain uses TRBV12-3 or TRBV12-4 with TRBJ2-1; 11 bases are shared with TRBD2. The CDR3 totals 16 residues. With 9 bases clipped from V and 0 bases from J, the junction kept 7 bases outside the gene matches. CDR3 in amino acids: CASSGRAWSSYNEQFF. The DNA of the CDR3 is TGTGCCAGTAGCGGGAGGGCCTGGAGCTCCTACAATGAGCAGTTCTTC.

This clonotype was counted only a few times. The chain links TRBV4-3 to TRBJ2-7; 10 nucleotides align to TRBD1. This CDR3 is built from 15 residues. Germline V CDR1 and CDR2: LGHNA, YSLEER. Unmatched junction bases numbered 4, after V lost 2 bases and J lost 3 bases. The CDR3 region is CASSQTRDRGYEQYF. CDR3 nucleotide sequence: TGCGCCAGCAGCCAAACCCGGGACAGGGGCTACGAGCAGTACTTC.

As DNA, the CDR3 is TGTGCCACCAGTGACCCAGGGCGGGCCGGGGAGCTGTTTTTT. Its protein is CATSDPGRAGELFF. V usage is TRBV24-1 and J usage is TRBJ2-2; D is tentatively TRBD1 or TRBD2 (5 bases each). The CDR3 is made up of 14 amino acids. Trimming removed 4 bases from V and 6 bases from J, with 11 bases in between. CDR1 is KGHDR and CDR2 is SFDVKD in the germline V gene.

V and J are TRBV7-9 and TRBJ2-1, with 11 positions matching TRBD2. CDR1 SEHNR and CDR2 FQNEAQ come from the germline V gene (reference sequence). CDR3 length: 20 residues. V was clipped by 10 bases and J by 0 bases; unmatched bases: 20. In DNA form, the CDR3 reads TGTGCCACCTTCTCCCCTCGTGGGTTTACTAGCGGGAGCTCCTACAATGAGCAGTTCTTC. This sequence encodes CATFSPRGFTSGSSYNEQFF.

The rearrangement links TRBV27 to TRBJ2-2, with D perhaps matching TRBD2 (5 bases). V was shortened by 3 bases and J by 7 bases, with 9 bases between the two germline ends. The CDR3 runs to 13 residues. Germline values: CDR1 MNHEY, CDR2 SMNVEV (reference sequence). The CDR3 DNA reads as TGTGCCAGCAGTTTCGGGGTCGGCGGGGAGCTGTTTTTT. Amino acid sequence: CASSFGVGGELFF.

There are a few counts of this clonotype. The rearrangement joins TRBV20-1 to TRBJ2-3, with 9 bases fitting TRBD2. The germline V gene has CDR1 DFQATT and CDR2 SNEGSKA (reference sequence). The CDR3 spans 14 residues. Germline trimming cut 5 bases from V and 1 base from J; bases unmatched to any gene: 4. The CDR3 DNA reads as TGCAGTGCTCCGGGACTAGCCGGCACAGATACGCAGTATTTT. Protein sequence: CSAPGLAGTDTQYF.

J is TRBJ2-1 and V is TRBV10-3; 7 nucleotides align to TRBD2. The V gene end was trimmed by 7 bases and the J gene end by 3 bases; junction bases not matched to a gene: 6. CDR1 is ENHRY and CDR2 is SYGVKD in the germline V gene. The CDR3 sequence is 14 residues long. The CDR3 region has the DNA TGTGCCATCACTGCGGGAGATATCTACAATGAGCAGTTCTTC. It specifies CAITAGDIYNEQFF.